A selection of T cell receptor beta chains follows, all from one sample in a study of blood T cell repertoires in COVID-19. Generated by immunoSEQ multiplex PCR, the TCRdb table keeps only in-frame clones and is missing some. The sample carries a few hundred thousand clones, 70% to 85% recorded once. Sequenced input: peripheral blood. Source of these receptors: an elderly man with acute or convalescent COVID-19. CDR3s include the opening cysteine and the closing phenylalanine or tryptophan. A D gene is named only where the DNA matches it firmly. Clone size is not always given. Where it is, it says once, few, many or a class for expanded clones.

abundance	v_gene	j_gene	d_gene	CDR3nt	CDR3aa
-	TRBV18	TRBJ2-1	TRBD2	TGTGCCAGCTCACCAAAACGGGGGGAAGGCTACAATGAGCAGTTCTTC	CASSPKRGEGYNEQFF
-	TRBV27	TRBJ1-5	-	TGTGCCAGCAGGAGAACCACAGGGATTAGCAATCAGCCCCAGCATTTT	CASRRTTGISNQPQHF
-	TRBV5-1	TRBJ2-3	-	TGCGCCAGCAGCTTGATAGCAAGCGCCCTCACAGATACGCAGTATTTT	CASSLIASALTDTQYF
once	TRBV19	TRBJ2-7	-	TGTGCCAGTAGTATTAAGGAGGGGTCCTACGAGCAGTACTTC	CASSIKEGSYEQYF
few	TRBV7-2	TRBJ2-5	-	TGTGCCAGCAGCGGGAGCGGAGGGGAGACCCAGTACTTC	CASSGSGGETQYF
-	TRBV28	TRBJ2-1	TRBD2	TGTGCCAGCAGATCTAGCGGGGGCCCCCTCTACAATGAGCAGTTCTTC	CASRSSGGPLYNEQFF
few	TRBV5-1	TRBJ1-1	-	TGCGCCAGCAGCTTGACAGGGTCGAACACTGAAGCTTTCTTT	CASSLTGSNTEAFF
-	TRBV5-4	TRBJ2-2	-	TGTGCCAGCACCTCAAAAGACAGGTTCGCGAACACCGGGGAGCTGTTTTTT	CASTSKDRFANTGELFF
-	TRBV15	TRBJ2-3	-	TGTGCCACCAGCAGGGACGGACTTACTAGCACAGATACGCAGTATTTT	CATSRDGLTSTDTQYF
-	TRBV6-5	TRBJ1-1	-	TGTGCCATCTCCAGGATTCTTTGGACTGAAGCTTTCTTT	CAISRILWTEAFF
-	TRBV5-4	TRBJ2-7	TRBD2	TGTGCCAGCAGCCCCGAGGGCGGGGGGTCCCCGAGGGAGCAGTACTTC	CASSPEGGGSPREQYF
-	TRBV5-4	TRBJ1-2	TRBD1	TGTGCCAGCAGCTTAGGACAGGGAGAGTATGGCTACACCTTC	CASSLGQGEYGYTF
-	TRBV28	TRBJ1-5	-	TGTGCCAGCAGTTCCCTACTTCGCCCCCTTAGTGCCCAGCATTTT	CASSSLLRPLSAQHF
-	TRBV10-3	TRBJ1-3	TRBD1	TGTGCCATCGGTTCCCATGGACAGGGGTTGGGAAACACCATATATTTT	CAIGSHGQGLGNTIYF
-	TRBV5-1	TRBJ1-2	-	TGCGCCAGCAGTCCCGATACAACAGGGTATGGCTACACCTTC	CASSPDTTGYGYTF
-	TRBV10-3	TRBJ1-6	TRBD1	TGTGCCATCAGTGCCTGGACAGGGAGTAATTCACCCCTCCACTTT	CAISAWTGSNSPLHF
-	TRBV9	TRBJ2-2	-	TGTGCCAGCAGCGTCACCGGTAGGGGAGGCACCGGGGAGCTGTTTTTT	CASSVTGRGGTGELFF
-	TRBV5-5	TRBJ2-3	-	TGTGCCAGCAGCTTGGTAAGCTCGGTAGATACGCAGTATTTT	CASSLVSSVDTQYF
-	TRBV19	TRBJ2-7	-	TGTGCCAGTAGTGTGCGGATAGCGAGCTCCTACGAGCAGTACTTC	CASSVRIASSYEQYF
once	TRBV2	TRBJ1-4	TRBD1	TGTGCCAGCAGTGAAAAGGTGACAGGGGCCATTTTT	CASSEKVTGAIF
-	TRBV2	TRBJ2-5	-	TGTGCCAGCACCCCCGGGACTTCCCGACAAGAGACCCAGTACTTC	CASTPGTSRQETQYF
few	TRBV2	TRBJ2-7	-	TGTGCCAGCAGTGAATTCGGGGATTCGGGCTACGAGCAGTACTTC	CASSEFGDSGYEQYF
-	TRBV5-4	TRBJ1-1	TRBD1	TGTGCCAGCAGCCAGGGGGTTGGGAACACTGAAGCTTTCTTT	CASSQGVGNTEAFF
-	TRBV3-1/TRBV3-2	TRBJ2-2	TRBD1	TGTGCCAGCAGCCAAGATCGCTCCGGGACAGGGAGGACCGGGGAGCTGTTTTTT	CASSQDRSGTGRTGELFF
-	TRBV10-2	TRBJ2-5	-	TGCGCCAGCAGTGAGTTTAGCGGACGTGAGACCCAGTACTTC	CASSEFSGRETQYF
-	TRBV5-1	TRBJ2-2	-	TGCGCCAGCAGCTTGGTAGGGCAGGGCGACGGGGAGCTGTTTTTT	CASSLVGQGDGELFF
-	TRBV27	TRBJ1-6	TRBD1	TGTGCCAGCAGTTTATATCAGGACAGGGGCGGTAATTCACCCCTCCACTTT	CASSLYQDRGGNSPLHF
-	TRBV6-5	TRBJ2-7	TRBD1	TGTGCCAGCAGTTACCGCATACCGGGACAGGGGTACGAGCAGTACTTC	CASSYRIPGQGYEQYF
-	TRBV5-1	TRBJ2-7	TRBD1	TGCGCCAGCAGCTTGGAGGGGGACAGCTCCTACGAGCAGTACTTC	CASSLEGDSSYEQYF
-	TRBV4-2	TRBJ2-3	-	TGTGCCAGCAGCCAAGATGGGGCTAGCGTCGCGCAGTATTTT	CASSQDGASVAQYF
-	TRBV6-5	TRBJ1-5	-	TGTGCCGGCCGGGGGAATAGCAATCAGCCCCAGCATTTT	CAGRGNSNQPQHF
-	TRBV12-5	TRBJ2-2	-	TGTGCTAGTGGTTCAGGAAACGCGAACACCGGGGAGCTGTTTTTT	CASGSGNANTGELFF
-	TRBV7-2	TRBJ1-4	-	TGTGCCAGCAGCTTAGGACCGGGAATGGGGGAAAAACTGTTTTTT	CASSLGPGMGEKLFF
-	TRBV14	TRBJ1-6	TRBD1	TGTGCCAGCAGCCAAGATGACAGGGAGGCCTATAATTCACCCCTCCACTTT	CASSQDDREAYNSPLHF
-	TRBV24-1	TRBJ2-7	TRBD2	TGTGCCACCAGTGATCCTCAGCGGGAGGGCCCCCACGAGCAGTACTTC	CATSDPQREGPHEQYF
-	TRBV19	TRBJ1-1	-	TGTGCCAGTAGGTCATGGAGACAGAGAGACACTGAAGCTTTCTTT	CASRSWRQRDTEAFF
-	TRBV5-4	TRBJ1-2	-	TGTGCCAGCAGCTTTCGGACAAACTATGGCTACACCTTC	CASSFRTNYGYTF
-	TRBV7-2	TRBJ1-6	TRBD1	TGTGCCAGCAGTTGGACAGGCCAATCACCCCTCCACTTT	CASSWTGQSPLHF
-	TRBV5-4	TRBJ2-1	-	TGTGCCAGCAGCTCGCCGACAGTTAACAATGAGCAGTTCTTC	CASSSPTVNNEQFF
-	TRBV10-3	TRBJ2-5	-	TGTGCCATCAGTGAAGGGATAACCGAGGGAGAGACCCAGTACTTC	CAISEGITEGETQYF
-	TRBV28	TRBJ1-4	TRBD1	TGTGCCAGCACAGGGGGGACTAATGAAAAACTGTTTTTT	CASTGGTNEKLFF
-	TRBV6-1	TRBJ2-2	-	TGTGCCAGCAGTGAAGCACGAGGGAGAAGTACCGGGGAGCTGTTTTTT	CASSEARGRSTGELFF
-	TRBV18	TRBJ1-2	-	TGTGCCAGCTCACCACAGTCAGGCCGCGGCTACACCTTC	CASSPQSGRGYTF
-	TRBV2	TRBJ2-5	TRBD2	TGTGCCAGCAGTGCACCAGCGAGGACTAGCGGGAGATCTGAGACCCAGTACTTC	CASSAPARTSGRSETQYF